The 10 T cell receptor beta chains below were found in one sample sequenced in a study of cytomegalovirus exposure and HLA in healthy donors. Amplification used 60 Vbeta primers and 13 Jbeta primers. TCRdb keeps only in-frame clones here, not all; method: immunoSEQ multiplex PCR. The table includes 95,000 to 150,000 clones, approximately 78% detected once. The sample taken for sequencing was PBMCs. These receptors all stem from a man between 25 and 39 years old in good health and CMV-seropositive.

This clone has a single count. The CDR3 is CASSQGFAGDTGELFF. Written as DNA, the CDR3 is TGCGCCAGCAGCCAAGGTTTTGCGGGGGACACCGGGGAGCTGTTTTTT. V is TRBV4-3 and J is TRBJ2-2; 7 positions agree with TRBD2. CDR3 length: 16 residues. Germline loops: CDR1 LGHNA, CDR2 YSLEER. The trim removed 1 base at V and 3 bases at J, leaving 5 bases unmatched.

V is TRBV10-2 and J is TRBJ2-1; possible D gene TRBD2, 5 bases. CDR3 length equals 16 residues. Trimming removed 3 bases from V and 7 bases from J, with 19 bases in between. CDR1 and CDR2 from the germline V gene are WSHSY and SAAADI. CDR3 bases: TGCGCCAGCAGTGACTCGAGATGGAGGATGGGAAATGAGCAGTTCTTC. It codes for CASSDSRWRMGNEQFF.

This rearrangement joins TRBV5-5 to TRBJ1-5, with 9 nucleotides matching TRBD1. CDR1 is SGHKS and CDR2 is YYEKEE in the germline V gene (reference sequence). Unmatched junction bases numbered 7, after V lost 5 bases and J lost 7 bases. The CDR3 is 14 residues long. CDR3 protein: CASSPRQGGQPQHF. The CDR3 coding sequence is TGTGCCAGCAGTCCTAGACAGGGGGGACAGCCCCAGCATTTT.

J is TRBJ2-3 and V is TRBV27, with 14 bases matching TRBD2. V lost 3 bases, J lost 5 bases, and 7 bases stayed unmatched. CDR1 and CDR2 (germline): MNHEY, SMNVEV (reference sequence). CDR3 size: 17 residues. The CDR3 sequence: CASSLPGLAGAGDTQYF. The CDR3 nucleotides read TGTGCCAGCAGTTTGCCGGGACTAGCGGGAGCGGGAGATACGCAGTATTTT.

This chain uses TRBV27 with TRBJ2-1, with unresolved D. Germline CDR1 MNHEY, CDR2 SMNVEV (reference sequence). There are 13 residues in the CDR3. V was trimmed by 4 bases and J by 3 bases, leaving 7 bases between them. DNA of the CDR3: TGTGCCAGCAGTTACCGACACTACAATGAGCAGTTCTTC. Protein: CASSYRHYNEQFF.

The rearrangement uses TRBV18 and TRBJ2-7, with 7 bases lining up with TRBD2. The V and J ends lost 3 bases and 6 bases, in that order; junction bases with no gene match: 11. CDR3 length: 15 residues. Germline CDR1 KGHSH, CDR2 LQKENI. This chain's CDR3 is CASSPGGSGLSEQYF. CDR3 nucleotide sequence: TGTGCCAGCTCACCGGGGGGTAGCGGGCTCTCCGAGCAGTACTTC.

This chain uses TRBV27 with TRBJ1-5; D perhaps matches TRBD1 (6 bases). The length of the CDR3 is 13 residues. Between the trimmed V and J ends, which lost 3 bases and 7 bases, there was a span of 10 bases. The germline V gene has CDR1 MNHEY and CDR2 SMNVEV (reference sequence). CDR3 region: CASSLGANQPQHF. CDR3 DNA sequence: TGTGCCAGCAGTTTGGGGGCCAACCAGCCCCAGCATTTT.

The chain's CDR3 is CASSSRGQETQYF. The CDR3 DNA reads TGTGCCAGCAGCTCAAGGGGCCAAGAGACCCAGTACTTC. This chain uses TRBV13 with TRBJ2-5, with a tentative D call TRBD1 (5 bases). CDR1 is PRHDT and CDR2 is FYEKMQ in the germline V gene (reference sequence). The CDR3 is 13 residues long. The V end was cut by 4 bases, the J end by 1 base, with 7 bases between.

The rearrangement joins TRBV7-8 to TRBJ1-2; the D is unclear. There are 16 residues in the CDR3. The germline V gene has CDR1 SGHVS and CDR2 FQNEAQ. The ends were cut back, 5 bases at V and 6 bases at J, with 22 bases in the middle. The CDR3 nucleotides read TGTGCCAGCAGCCCCAGTTTCATCCCCGGGGAGAATGGCTACACCTTC. It yields the protein CASSPSFIPGENGYTF. Variable domain in full (rest from reference TRBV7-8 and TRBJ1-2): GAGVSQSPRYKVAKRGQDVALRCDPISGHVSLFWYQQALGQGPEFLTYFQNEAQLDKSGLPSDRFFAERPEGSVSTLKIQRTQQEDSAVYLCASSPSFIPGENGYTFGSGTRLTVV.

V and J are TRBV28 and TRBJ2-3, with D perhaps TRBD2 (5 bases). The CDR3 sequence is 13 residues long. CDR1 is MDHEN and CDR2 is SYDVKM in the germline V gene. Between the trimmed V and J ends, which lost 5 bases and 3 bases, there was a span of 9 bases. CDR3 bases: TGTGCCAGCAGTCCAGCGGATACAGATACGCAGTATTTT. This encodes CASSPADTDTQYF.